This passage covers 32 T cell receptor beta chains from one sample sequenced in a study of CD8 T cell repertoires and HIV-1 epitope variants. Repertoires were generated with immunoSEQ multiplex PCR, while TCRdb's copy carries only in-frame clones and drops some. The sample holds 5,400 or so clones, 55% to 75% seen once. Their antigens remain unidentified. Source material: cultured CD8+ T cells derived from PBMCs. All receptors come from a male donor with HIV.

This clone was detected only once. The chain joins TRBV19 to TRBJ1-1, with D unresolved. V lost 5 bases, J lost 4 bases, and 8 bases lay in between. This CDR3 is 12 amino acids long. Germline V CDR1 and CDR2: LNHDA, SQIVND (reference sequence). This CDR3 is CASSSWITEAFF. The CDR3, as DNA: TGTGCCAGTAGTTCGTGGATCACTGAAGCTTTCTTT. The full variable domain, its missing parts supplied by reference TRBV19 and TRBJ1-1, is DGGITQSPKYLFRKEGQNVTLSCEQNLNHDAMYWYRQDPGQGLRLIYYSQIVNDFQKGDIAEGYSVSREKKESFPLTVTSAQKNPTAFYLCASSSWITEAFFGQGTRLTVV.

DNA of the CDR3: TGTGCCAGCAGCTATAGCTCCTACAATGAGCAGTTCTTC. It encodes CASSYSSYNEQFF. This chain joins TRBV2 and TRBJ2-1; D unresolved. This CDR3 is 13 amino acids long. V was shortened by 6 bases and J by 0 bases, with 6 bases between the two germline ends. CDR1 and CDR2 (germline): SNHLY, FYNNEI.

The rearrangement uses TRBV6-1 and TRBJ2-4; D is possibly TRBD2 (6 bases). Per germline, CDR1 MNHNS and CDR2 SASEGT. Trimming removed 2 bases at V and 0 bases at J, with 17 bases between. The CDR3 covers 18 residues. The CDR3: CASSEYSMGTLAKNIQYF. CDR3 DNA sequence: TGTGCCAGCAGTGAATACAGTATGGGGACTCTAGCCAAAAACATTCAGTACTTC.

The chain links TRBV6-1 to TRBJ2-1, with TRBD2 matching 7 bases. The CDR3 length is 15 residues. Looked up from germline, CDR1 is MNHNS and CDR2 is SASEGT. Unmatched junction bases numbered 8, after V lost 7 bases and J lost 2 bases. The CDR3 sequence: CASMRGTETYNEQFF. The CDR3 bases are TGTGCCAGCATGCGGGGGACCGAAACCTACAATGAGCAGTTCTTC.

The table lists this clone with a few counts. The chain links TRBV7-9 to TRBJ2-1, with 7 bases identical to TRBD1. CDR3 length equals 13 residues. In germline, CDR1 is SEHNR, CDR2 FQNEAQ (reference sequence). J lost 7 bases, V lost 4 bases, and 4 bases had no gene match. Written as DNA, the CDR3 is TGTGCCAGCAGCTCAGGGACAGTTAATGAGCAGTTCTTC. Translating gives CASSSGTVNEQFF. Variable domain in full (rest from reference TRBV7-9 and TRBJ2-1): DTGVSQNPRHKITKRGQNVTFRCDPISEHNRLYWYRQTLGQGPEFLTYFQNEAQLEKSRLLSDRFSAERPKGSFSTLEIQRTEQGDSAMYLCASSSGTVNEQFFGPGTRLTVL.

Only one count was recorded for this clone. V usage is TRBV25-1 and J usage is TRBJ2-2; no firm D call. This CDR3 is built from 17 residues. V was cut by 0 bases and J by 0 bases, with 11 bases left in between. Per germline, CDR1 MGHDK and CDR2 SYGVNS. The CDR3 loop reads CASSEYPDGANTGELFF. As DNA, the CDR3 is TGTGCCAGCAGTGAATACCCGGACGGCGCGAACACCGGGGAGCTGTTTTTT.

The J gene is TRBJ2-4, the V gene TRBV27, with 14 bases matching TRBD2. The CDR3 length is 14 residues. Germline V gives CDR1 MNHEY, CDR2 SMNVEV (reference sequence). With 2 bases clipped from V and 12 bases from J, the junction kept 3 bases outside the gene matches. DNA of the CDR3: TGTGCCAGCAGTTTAGGGACTAGCGGGAGTAATCAGTACTTC. Translated, it gives CASSLGTSGSNQYF.

The chain couples TRBV7-2 to TRBJ1-2, with 7 bases lining up with TRBD1. The CDR3 has 16 residues. Germline V gene sequence: CDR1 SGHTA, CDR2 FQGNSA. Unmatched junction bases numbered 9, after V lost 5 bases and J lost 0 bases. In DNA form, the CDR3 reads TGTGCCAGCAGCGGACAGGAGGGATACCCTAACTATGGCTACACCTTC. It translates to CASSGQEGYPNYGYTF.

The J gene is TRBJ2-2, the V gene TRBV28; perhaps D is TRBD1 or TRBD2 (5 bases each). The V gene lost 6 bases and the J gene lost 4 bases, with 18 bases spanning the gap. CDR3 length: 16 amino acids. CDR1 MDHEN and CDR2 SYDVKM come from the germline V gene. As DNA, the CDR3 is TGTGCCAGCAGCCCTAGAGGGGAGATCGGCACCGGGGAGCTGTTTTTT. Protein: CASSPRGEIGTGELFF.

The chain combines TRBV11-2 with TRBJ1-5, with D unclear. Germline loops: CDR1 SGHAT, CDR2 FQNNGV. This CDR3 has 13 residues. V lost 5 bases and J 3 bases, leaving 8 bases between the germline ends. CDR3 in DNA: TGTGCCAGCAGCAAAGAGCCCAATCAGCCCCAGCATTTT. Translation: CASSKEPNQPQHF.

Only a few counts were recorded for this clone. V and J are TRBV19 and TRBJ2-7; no reliable D call. CDR1 and CDR2 (germline): LNHDA, SQIVND (reference sequence). V lost 5 bases, J lost 6 bases, and 17 bases lay in between. The CDR3 loop spans 14 amino acids. CDR3: CASSQSRMGIEQYF. In nucleotides, the CDR3 is TGTGCCAGTAGTCAAAGCAGGATGGGGATCGAGCAGTACTTC.

This clone was found a few times. This chain joins TRBV4-3 and TRBJ2-7; weak D call: TRBD1 (6 bases). Trimming left V 1 base short and J 4 bases short, with 11 bases between. The germline gives CDR1 LGHNA, CDR2 YSLEER. The CDR3 spans 14 residues. The chain's CDR3 is CASSQGRGLYEQYF. The CDR3 coding sequence is TGCGCCAGCAGCCAAGGCAGGGGCCTTTACGAGCAGTACTTC.

This sequence joins TRBV7-9 and TRBJ1-1, with D tentatively TRBD1 (5 bases). Per the germline V gene, CDR1 is SEHNR and CDR2 is FQNEAQ (reference sequence). V shed 4 bases and J shed 2 bases, with 11 bases lying between them. This CDR3 region has 14 residues. The CDR3 protein is CASSSSTGNTEAFF. CDR3 bases: TGTGCCAGCAGCTCTAGCACAGGCAACACTGAAGCTTTCTTT.

The J gene is TRBJ2-2, the V gene TRBV28; 10 bases are shared with TRBD2. The junction had 9 bases not matched to a gene; V was cut back by 6 bases and J by 5 bases. The germline CDR1 and CDR2 sequences are MDHEN and SYDVKM. There are 16 residues in the CDR3. CDR3 protein: CASSPLAGAGTGELFF. The CDR3 DNA sequence: TGTGCCAGCAGCCCGCTAGCGGGGGCGGGGACCGGGGAGCTGTTTTTT.

The J gene is TRBJ2-1, the V gene TRBV10-3; 8 nucleotides agree with TRBD2. The CDR3 totals 17 residues. V lost 6 bases, J lost 0 bases, and 10 bases stayed unmatched. Germline V gene lookup returns CDR1 ENHRY and CDR2 SYGVKD. The chain's CDR3 is CAISETQLAASYNEQFF. The CDR3 DNA follows: TGTGCCATCAGCGAAACCCAACTAGCGGCCTCCTACAATGAGCAGTTCTTC.

With regard to this clone: An end of the junction differs from the germline gene, which may be a read error. The chain carries TRBV27 and TRBJ2-1; D remains ambiguous. Germline-derived CDR1 and CDR2 are MNHEY and SMNVEV (reference sequence). The CDR3 runs to 11 residues. The CDR3 reads CASSPSTILIF. Written as DNA, the CDR3 is TGTGCCAGCAGTCCTTCGACAATCTTGATCTTC.

This clone occurred a few times. The V gene is TRBV4-1, the J gene TRBJ1-2, with 8 bases fitting TRBD1. The J segment lost 4 bases and the V segment lost 0 bases, leaving 10 bases of the junction unmatched. The germline V gene has CDR1 MGHRA and CDR2 YSYEKL. This CDR3 is built from 17 residues. This CDR3 is CASSQDPQGAQSYGYTF. The CDR3 nucleotides read TGCGCCAGCAGCCAAGATCCGCAGGGGGCGCAAAGCTATGGCTACACCTTC.

V is TRBV6-1 and J is TRBJ1-2, with 9 nucleotides matching TRBD1. With V trimmed by 2 bases and J by 8 bases, 6 bases remained unmatched. The CDR3 length is 14 residues. Germline loops: CDR1 MNHNS, CDR2 SASEGT. The CDR3 sequence is CASSEPGTGYGYTF. Written as DNA, the CDR3 is TGTGCCAGCAGTGAACCCGGGACAGGGTACGGCTACACCTTC.

The chain recombines TRBV19 with TRBJ2-1; TRBD2 is a possible D gene (6 bases). Germline CDR1 LNHDA, CDR2 SQIVND (reference sequence). The V end was cut by 9 bases, the J end by 8 bases, with 14 bases between. The CDR3 consists of 12 residues. CDR3 sequence reads: CASGRGLDEQFF. CDR3 DNA sequence: TGTGCCAGCGGCCGGGGGTTAGATGAGCAGTTCTTC.

The CDR3 protein is CAWWTAGSGVTEAFF. CDR3 DNA: TGTGCCTGGTGGACAGCGGGATCTGGGGTGACTGAAGCTTTCTTT. V is TRBV30 and J is TRBJ1-1; D is perhaps TRBD1 (6 bases). With 5 bases removed from V and 5 bases from J, the gap between germline ends came to 21 bases. CDR3 length: 15 residues. Germline CDR1 GTSNPN, CDR2 SVGIG (reference sequence). Combining the CDR3 with reference TRBV30 and TRBJ1-1 gives the whole variable domain SQTIHQWPATLVQPVGSPLSLECTVEGTSNPNLYWYRQAAGRGLQLLFYSVGIGQISSEVPQNLSASRPQDRQFILSSKKLLLSDSGFYLCAWWTAGSGVTEAFFGQGTRLTVV.

V is TRBV30 and J is TRBJ2-3; D is perhaps TRBD1 or TRBD2 (6 bases each). The V gene's germline CDR1 is GTSNPN and CDR2 SVGIG (reference sequence). V was trimmed by 0 bases and J by 4 bases, leaving 14 bases between them. This CDR3 has 15 amino acids. The CDR3 nucleotides are TGTGCCTGGAGTGTAGGGGGGCACACCGCAGATACGCAGTATTTT. Protein product: CAWSVGGHTADTQYF.

This clone was seen more than once but under ten times. The chain recombines TRBV7-8 with TRBJ2-1, with 10 nucleotides matching TRBD2. CDR1 is SGHVS and CDR2 is FQNEAQ in the germline V gene. The CDR3 covers 18 residues. The J segment lost 0 bases and the V segment lost 4 bases, leaving 9 bases of the junction unmatched. The CDR3 sequence: CASSSLAGTRSSYNEQFF. The CDR3 DNA reads as TGTGCCAGCAGCTCACTAGCGGGGACGAGAAGCTCCTACAATGAGCAGTTCTTC.

This clone was seen just once. CDR3 in amino acids: CASIRGSEQYF. In DNA form, the CDR3 reads TGTGCCAGCATCCGAGGGTCCGAGCAGTACTTC. The chain couples TRBV6-1 to TRBJ2-7; D perhaps matches TRBD2 (5 bases). CDR1 and CDR2 from the germline V gene are MNHNS and SASEGT. The V end was cut by 7 bases, the J end by 6 bases, with 10 bases between. This CDR3 contains 11 residues.

The CDR3 sequence: CASSEWGNTIYF. CDR3 bases: TGTGCCAGCAGCGAATGGGGAAACACCATATATTTT. The J gene is TRBJ1-3, the V gene TRBV9; D is uncertain. V lost 3 bases and J lost 4, with 5 bases in between. Germline V CDR1 and CDR2: SGDLS, YYNGEE. The CDR3 contains 12 residues. Supplemented by reference TRBV9 and TRBJ1-3, the full variable domain reads DSGVTQTPKHLITATGQRVTLRCSPRSGDLSVYWYQQSLDQGLQFLIQYYNGEERAKGNILERFSAQQFPDLHSELNLSSLELGDSALYFCASSEWGNTIYFGEGSWLTVV.

This clone was found a few times. The V call is TRBV18, the J call TRBJ1-2, with a possible D match to TRBD1 (5 bases). Between the trimmed V and J ends, which lost 5 bases and 6 bases, there was a span of 10 bases. The CDR3 has 12 amino acids. The V gene's germline CDR1 is KGHSH and CDR2 LQKENI. The CDR3 coding sequence is TGTGCCAGCTCAGACCAAGGGGATGGCTACACCTTC. It translates to CASSDQGDGYTF.

This chain uses TRBV28 with TRBJ1-5; TRBD1 agrees at 11 bases. This CDR3 region has 15 residues. Germline loops: CDR1 MDHEN, CDR2 SYDVKM. With 4 bases clipped from V and 7 bases from J, the junction kept 6 bases outside the gene matches. The CDR3 sequence is CASSSSGQGAQPQHF. The DNA of the CDR3 is TGTGCCAGCAGTTCCAGTGGACAGGGGGCCCAGCCCCAGCATTTT.

This clone was detected once. The chain links TRBV19 to TRBJ2-1, with 7 bases lining up with TRBD2. Looked up from germline, CDR1 is LNHDA and CDR2 is SQIVND (reference sequence). V trimming: 5 bases; J trimming: 3 bases; junction bases outside the gene matches: 1. The CDR3 contains 13 residues. The chain's CDR3 is CASSLAGYNEQFF. The CDR3 DNA reads TGTGCCAGTAGTTTAGCGGGCTACAATGAGCAGTTCTTC. Looking up the rest from reference TRBV19 and TRBJ2-1 gives the full variable domain: DGGITQSPKYLFRKEGQNVTLSCEQNLNHDAMYWYRQDPGQGLRLIYYSQIVNDFQKGDIAEGYSVSREKKESFPLTVTSAQKNPTAFYLCASSLAGYNEQFFGPGTRLTVL.

This clone was observed a single time. The chain employs TRBV7-2 and TRBJ2-7; D gene ambiguous. Trimming took off 4 bases at V and 5 bases at J, with 12 bases between the two ends. CDR1 SGHTA and CDR2 FQGNSA come from the germline V gene. This CDR3 has 13 amino acids. The CDR3 protein is CASSSLDRHEQYF. The CDR3 DNA sequence: TGTGCCAGCAGCTCCCTTGATCGGCACGAGCAGTACTTC.

The count of this clone is one. The CDR3 sequence is CASSVGGLAGVGDTQYF. For the CDR3, the DNA is TGTGCCAGCAGCGTAGGTGGACTAGCGGGGGTGGGAGATACGCAGTATTTT. This chain joins TRBV9 and TRBJ2-3, with 13 bases matching TRBD2. After removal of 0 bases from V and 5 bases from J, the junction contained 6 bases not matched to a gene. This CDR3 region has 17 residues. Germline assignment: CDR1 SGDLS and CDR2 YYNGEE.

The chain joins TRBV5-6 to TRBJ1-2, with D possibly TRBD1 on 6 matching bases. With 0 bases removed from V and 9 bases from J, the gap between germline ends came to 15 bases. This CDR3 contains 14 residues. CDR1 is SGHDT, CDR2 YYEEEE, per germline. The CDR3 sequence is CASSLGQGLIRYTF. CDR3 DNA sequence: TGTGCCAGCAGCTTGGGGCAGGGGCTGATACGCTACACCTTC.

The gene calls are TRBV29-1 and TRBJ1-4; 8 bases match TRBD1. Losses at the gene ends were 0 bases for V and 7 bases for J; bases not matched to a gene: 7. CDR3 length: 15 amino acids. The germline CDR1 and CDR2 sequences are SQVTM and ANQGSEA. CDR3 nucleotide sequence: TGCAGCGTTGAAGAGGTGGGACAGGAGGGTGAAAAACTGTTTTTT. This gives the protein CSVEEVGQEGEKLFF.

This rearrangement joins TRBV13 to TRBJ1-1; 12 bases fit TRBD1. This CDR3 has 15 residues. With V trimmed by 4 bases and J by 4 bases, 4 bases remained unmatched. Germline-derived CDR1 and CDR2 are PRHDT and FYEKMQ (reference sequence). The CDR3 loop is CASSYGTGGGTEAFF. The CDR3 nucleotides read TGTGCCAGCAGCTACGGGACAGGGGGCGGCACTGAAGCTTTCTTT.